A single sample is the source of the 2 T cell receptor beta chains below, sequenced in a study of blood T cell repertoires in COVID-19. The repertoire was sequenced with immunoSEQ multiplex PCR; TCRdb's copy has only in-frame clones and lacks some. The profile covers approximately 180,000 clones, with around 87% appearing a single time and 2% to 3% taken by the ten largest. The sequencing input was peripheral blood. These TCRs come from a man aged 35 to 55 with active or convalescent COVID-19.

The V call is TRBV10-2, the J call TRBJ2-3, with 9 bases matching TRBD2. With 8 bases clipped from V and 6 bases from J, the junction kept 12 bases outside the gene matches. CDR3 length equals 15 residues. The germline V gene has CDR1 WSHSY and CDR2 SAAADI. CDR3 sequence (DNA): TGCGCCAGCCGACTTAGCGGGGGCCCCGAGGATACGCAGTATTTT. It is translated as CASRLSGGPEDTQYF.

The V gene is TRBV28, the J gene TRBJ1-5, with TRBD1 matching over 10 bases. CDR3 size: 15 residues. CDR1 is MDHEN and CDR2 is SYDVKM in the germline V gene. The V and J ends lost 2 bases and 6 bases, in that order; junction bases with no gene match: 4. The CDR3 loop reads CASSLRTGGSQPQHF. The CDR3 bases are TGTGCCAGCAGTTTACGGACAGGGGGGTCTCAGCCCCAGCATTTT.